This T cell receptor (beta chain) was identified in a study of tumor-infiltrating lymphocytes in oesophageal squamous cell carcinoma. V gave up 1 base and J gave up 0 bases, with 6 bases separating them. The CDR3 is 14 amino acids. Per the germline V gene, CDR1 is SGHTA and CDR2 is FQGNSA. TCRdb fed the PCR reads into MiXCR, producing one record per CDR3 protein. The sample has roughly 9,000 distinct CDR3 sequences, roughly 70% seen once. This receptor was identified in a female donor with esophageal squamous cell carcinoma. Sequenced input: esophageal tumor tissue. The chain couples TRBV7-2 to TRBJ1-2; D gene unclear. The CDR3 region has the DNA TGTGCCAGCAGCTTAGTCCGCGCTAACTATGGCTACACCTTC. Its translation: CASSLVRANYGYTF.